These 25 T cell receptor beta chains share one sample of origin, sequenced in a study of cytomegalovirus exposure and HLA in healthy donors. PCR used 60 Vbeta primers and 13 Jbeta primers. Some clones are missing from TCRdb's copy, which holds only in-frame ones; the method was immunoSEQ multiplex PCR. The sample has about 39,000 clones. Sequencing was carried out using PBMCs. Receptors were obtained from a woman under 40 in good health and CMV-seropositive.

The chain employs TRBV7-8 and TRBJ1-2; D might be TRBD1 (5 bases). Trimming took 7 bases from V and 0 from J, leaving 12 bases between them. Germline lookup yields CDR1 SGHVS and CDR2 FQNEAQ. This CDR3 region has 14 residues. The CDR3 nucleotides read TGTGCCAGCACCGACAGAGACACTAACTATGGCTACACCTTC. The encoded protein is CASTDRDTNYGYTF.

The chain is built from TRBV2 and TRBJ2-5; D is perhaps TRBD2 (5 bases). This CDR3 has 14 amino acids. Germline V lookup: CDR1 SNHLY, CDR2 FYNNEI. The V end lost 2 bases, the J end lost 6 bases, and 13 bases lay between the germline ends. The CDR3 nucleotides read TGTGCCAGCAGTGAAAGGTCGGGGATCCAGACCCAGTACTTC. Protein product: CASSERSGIQTQYF.

This chain connects TRBV18 to TRBJ2-7; maybe TRBD2 (5 bases). Per germline, CDR1 KGHSH and CDR2 LQKENI. The CDR3 has 13 amino acids. Trimming shortened V by 6 bases and J by 7 bases, and 16 bases separated the two germline ends. The CDR3 sequence: CASSPGPGGEQYF. CDR3 bases: TGTGCCAGCTCCCCCGGACCGGGCGGGGAGCAGTACTTC.

The CDR3 reads CASSLSSSYNSPLHF. The CDR3 nucleotides are TGTGCCAGCAGTTTAAGTAGCTCCTATAATTCACCCCTCCACTTT. The chain joins TRBV27 to TRBJ1-6; D is undetermined. This CDR3 spans 15 amino acids. Germline V gives CDR1 MNHEY, CDR2 SMNVEV (reference sequence). Trimming pared 2 bases from V and 0 bases from J, leaving 5 bases between.

The chain has TRBV5-1 and TRBJ2-1; D is unresolved. Germline V gives CDR1 SGHRS, CDR2 YFSETQ. Deletions cut 0 bases from V and 4 bases from J, with 11 bases between. The CDR3 has 15 amino acids. CDR3 sequence (DNA): TGCGCCAGCAGCTTGGAGCGCATGAGATACAATGAGCAGTTCTTC. Translating gives CASSLERMRYNEQFF.

On this clone: This specimen includes other DNA sequences encoding the same CDR3. The V and J genes are TRBV6-5 and TRBJ1-1; D gene uncertain. The CDR3 is 12 amino acids. The germline gives CDR1 MNHEY, CDR2 SVGAGI. Trimming stripped 3 bases from V and 1 base from J, with 3 bases between. The CDR3 protein is CASSYRNTEAFF. The CDR3 DNA sequence: TGTGCCAGCAGTTATAGGAACACTGAAGCTTTCTTT.

V is TRBV29-1 and J is TRBJ2-5; TRBD2 is a possible D gene (5 bases). This CDR3 contains 13 residues. CDR1 is SQVTM, CDR2 ANQGSEA, per germline. The CDR3 reads CAIQPRAQETQYF. The DNA of the CDR3 is TGCGCTATCCAACCGAGGGCCCAAGAGACCCAGTACTTC.

The V gene is TRBV5-5, the J gene TRBJ1-6, with 8 nucleotides matching TRBD1. CDR1 is SGHKS and CDR2 is YYEKEE in the germline V gene (reference sequence). The CDR3 is 17 amino acids. With V trimmed by 4 bases and J by 3 bases, 9 bases remained unmatched. The CDR3 bases are TGTGCCAGCAGCCAAACAACCGGGACAGGCTATAATTCACCCCTCCACTTT. As protein: CASSQTTGTGYNSPLHF.

The V and J genes are TRBV28 and TRBJ2-1; 7 bases match TRBD1. This CDR3 region has 14 residues. V trimming: 6 bases; J trimming: 4 bases; junction bases outside the gene matches: 6. CDR1 is MDHEN, CDR2 SYDVKM, per germline. CDR3 bases: TGTGCCAGCAGAACCGGGACAGTTTACAATGAGCAGTTCTTC. Translating it yields CASRTGTVYNEQFF.

The chain carries TRBV19 and TRBJ2-5; perhaps TRBD2 as D (6 bases). The CDR3 has 14 amino acids. Trimming removed 3 bases from V and 7 bases from J, with 15 bases in between. CDR1 is LNHDA and CDR2 is SQIVND in the germline V gene (reference sequence). CDR3 DNA sequence: TGTGCCAGTAGTATCATAGGAGGGTCGAGGACCCAGTACTTC. As protein: CASSIIGGSRTQYF. Using reference TRBV19 and TRBJ2-5 for the parts outside the CDR3, the full variable domain is DGGITQSPKYLFRKEGQNVTLSCEQNLNHDAMYWYRQDPGQGLRLIYYSQIVNDFQKGDIAEGYSVSREKKESFPLTVTSAQKNPTAFYLCASSIIGGSRTQYFGPGTRLLVL.

The gene calls are TRBV7-9 and TRBJ1-5, with no clear D. Germline V gives CDR1 SEHNR, CDR2 FQNEAQ (reference sequence). The CDR3 runs 14 residues. V lost 1 base to trimming and J lost 0 bases, with 4 bases between them. The CDR3, as DNA: TGTGCCAGCAGCTTAGGTTATAGCAATCAGCCCCAGCATTTT. This encodes CASSLGYSNQPQHF. Full variable domain (outside the CDR3, taken from reference TRBV7-9 and TRBJ1-5): DTGVSQNPRHKITKRGQNVTFRCDPISEHNRLYWYRQTLGQGPEFLTYFQNEAQLEKSRLLSDRFSAERPKGSFSTLEIQRTEQGDSAMYLCASSLGYSNQPQHFGDGTRLSIL.

The chain has TRBV30 and TRBJ1-5; TRBD1 aligns across 9 bases. CDR1 is GTSNPN, CDR2 SVGIG, per germline (reference sequence). V was clipped by 2 bases and J by 2 bases; unmatched bases: 7. CDR3 length: 16 amino acids. CDR3 sequence: CAWSSQGAFGNQPQHF. The CDR3 bases are TGTGCCTGGAGTTCACAGGGGGCGTTTGGCAATCAGCCCCAGCATTTT.

The CDR3 loop reads CASSYAGGGGYTF. CDR3 coding DNA: TGTGCCAGCAGTTACGCAGGGGGTGGGGGCTACACCTTC. This chain uses TRBV6-6 with TRBJ1-2, with 7 bases fitting TRBD1. CDR1 is MNHNY, CDR2 SVGAGI, per germline (reference sequence). J lost 8 bases, V lost 2 bases, and 5 bases had no gene match. The CDR3 totals 13 residues.

This chain uses TRBV6-5 with TRBJ2-7; 8 nucleotides agree with TRBD2. From germline, CDR1 is MNHEY and CDR2 SVGAGI. This CDR3 is built from 14 residues. V was pared by 10 bases and J by 0 bases, with 8 bases of the junction left unmatched. This chain's CDR3 is CATMKAGGSYEQYF. As DNA, the CDR3 is TGTGCCACCATGAAGGCGGGGGGCTCCTACGAGCAGTACTTC.

J is TRBJ2-2 and V is TRBV10-1; TRBD1 agrees at 7 bases. This CDR3 region has 15 residues. Germline-derived CDR1 and CDR2 are WNHNN and SYGVQD (reference sequence). With V trimmed by 0 bases and J by 3 bases, 1 base remained unmatched. This chain's CDR3 is CASSESGGYTGELFF. The CDR3 coding sequence is TGCGCCAGCAGTGAGTCAGGGGGCTACACCGGGGAGCTGTTTTTT.

This chain joins TRBV6-4 and TRBJ1-2; 9 bases agree with TRBD1. V was pared by 5 bases and J by 6 bases, with 4 bases of the junction left unmatched. The CDR3 contains 13 residues. From germline, CDR1 is MRHNA and CDR2 SNTAGT. The CDR3 DNA reads as TGTGCCAGCAGTTCGACAGGGGGTAATGGCTACACCTTC. Translating gives CASSSTGGNGYTF.

The chain combines TRBV2 with TRBJ1-1, with no clear D. CDR1 is SNHLY, CDR2 FYNNEI, per germline. CDR3 size: 12 residues. Trimming pared 7 bases from V and 1 base from J, leaving 7 bases between. The CDR3 reads CASIGENTEAFF. DNA of the CDR3: TGTGCCAGCATCGGGGAGAACACTGAAGCTTTCTTT.

This chain connects TRBV6-6 to TRBJ2-1, with 10 bases identical to TRBD1. V lost 6 bases and J lost 7; bases outside the gene matches: 9. The CDR3 runs to 15 residues. The V gene's germline CDR1 is MNHNY and CDR2 SVGAGI (reference sequence). The CDR3 bases are TGTGCCAGCAGGGTCGAAGCGGGACAGGGGAATGAGCAGTTCTTC. It encodes CASRVEAGQGNEQFF.

The chain is built from TRBV19 and TRBJ1-6; D perhaps matches TRBD1 (6 bases). V was pared by 7 bases and J by 8 bases, with 12 bases between. Germline lookup yields CDR1 LNHDA and CDR2 SQIVND (reference sequence). The CDR3 is 13 residues long. CDR3 sequence (DNA): TGTGCCAGTACCACAGGGTTTGATTCACCCCTCCACTTT. It specifies CASTTGFDSPLHF. Looking up the rest from reference TRBV19 and TRBJ1-6 gives the full variable domain: DGGITQSPKYLFRKEGQNVTLSCEQNLNHDAMYWYRQDPGQGLRLIYYSQIVNDFQKGDIAEGYSVSREKKESFPLTVTSAQKNPTAFYLCASTTGFDSPLHFGNGTRLTVT.

V and J are TRBV5-4 and TRBJ2-3; 8 bases are a match to TRBD2. V trimming: 0 bases; J trimming: 5 bases; junction bases outside the gene matches: 5. The germline V gene encodes CDR1 SGHNT and CDR2 YYREEE (reference sequence). The CDR3 runs 15 residues. For the CDR3, the DNA is TGTGCCAGCAGCTTGGGGGCGCTAGCGGGAGATACGCAGTATTTT. Translating gives CASSLGALAGDTQYF.

The chain couples TRBV14 to TRBJ2-7, with D possibly TRBD2 on 5 matching bases. Trimming stripped 4 bases from V and 5 bases from J, with 12 bases between. Germline CDR1 and CDR2: SGHDN and FVKESK. The CDR3 covers 13 residues. The CDR3 spells CASSRVGLDEQYF. The CDR3 region has the DNA TGTGCCAGCAGCCGAGTAGGACTGGACGAGCAGTACTTC.

The chain joins TRBV27 to TRBJ2-7; D not resolved. The CDR3 sequence is 12 residues long. CDR1 is MNHEY, CDR2 SMNVEV, per germline (reference sequence). V shed 3 bases and J shed 6 bases, with 9 bases lying between them. Here the CDR3 reads CASSFLNSEQYF. The CDR3 DNA reads TGTGCCAGCAGTTTCCTCAACTCCGAGCAGTACTTC.

The gene calls are TRBV5-4 and TRBJ2-2; 8 bases fit TRBD1. The trim removed 9 bases at V and 6 bases at J, leaving 13 bases unmatched. The CDR3 length is 15 residues. Germline V gene sequence: CDR1 SGHNT, CDR2 YYREEE (reference sequence). CDR3: CAIPTGQATAGELFF. The CDR3 DNA reads as TGTGCCATCCCGACGGGACAGGCCACTGCCGGGGAGCTGTTTTTT.

The V and J genes are TRBV30 and TRBJ2-7; 7 bases line up with TRBD1. CDR3 length: 14 residues. J gave up 5 bases and V 3 bases, and 10 bases lay outside the gene matches. Germline lookup yields CDR1 GTSNPN and CDR2 SVGIG (reference sequence). CDR3: CAWRTGTTVHEQYF. Here the CDR3 DNA reads TGTGCCTGGAGGACAGGGACCACGGTCCACGAGCAGTACTTC.

The V gene is TRBV7-2, the J gene TRBJ2-3; tentatively, D is TRBD1 (5 bases). The CDR3 runs to 15 residues. V was trimmed by 1 base and J by 2 bases, leaving 10 bases between them. Germline V gene lookup returns CDR1 SGHTA and CDR2 FQGNSA. The CDR3 DNA sequence: TGTGCCAGCAGCTTAGTCAGGGAAAACACAGATACGCAGTATTTT. Its protein product is CASSLVRENTDTQYF.